The clone carrying this TCR beta chain was recorded at least ten times. This record comes from a study of spatial heterogeneity in lung cancer. The CDR3 has 18 amino acids. Germline CDR1 is MNHNS and CDR2 is SASEGT. V shed 8 bases and J shed 2 bases, with 22 bases lying between them. TCR cDNA molecules each had a unique molecular identifier. TCRdb re-derived calls from the 5' RACE reads in MiXCR, one entry per CDR3 protein. The table lists 20,000 to 25,000 distinct CDR3 sequences, 4.6% of them singletons. The time point here: sample taken at primary tumor resection. Material: PBMCs, obtained at surgery. This clonotype was sampled from a male donor with early-stage non-small cell lung cancer. This sequence joins TRBV6-1 and TRBJ2-6; possibly TRBD1 for D (5 bases). The CDR3 coding sequence is TGTGCCAGCTCGGAAGAACAATTAGGGGCCGCTGGGGCCAACGTCCTGACTTTC. Protein: CASSEEQLGAAGANVLTF.